Sequencing of this TCR beta chain was carried out in a study of OX40 agonist ivuxolimab in advanced cancers. Points from the study as a whole: Average numbers of expanded clones were greater in CD8+ T cells than in CD4+. With doses of 0.1-3.0 mg/kg, partial responders showed among the lowest clonal expansion.

Libraries were prepared by immunoSEQ multiplex PCR; TCRdb keeps only in-frame clonotypes and omits some of them. Of over 50,000 clones listed, around 89% are singletons. The V segment lost 5 bases and the J segment 8 bases; nucleotides outside the gene matches: 6. From germline, CDR1 is SGHRS and CDR2 YFSETQ. This CDR3 is 13 amino acids long. Remarks on this clone: Its antigen is not known.

This TCR was sampled from an adult with an advanced solid tumor such as melanoma, head and neck, liver or kidney cancer. The specimen was CD4+ or CD8+ T cells sorted from blood, collected in a trial of the OX40 agonist ivuxolimab. This chain uses TRBV5-1 with TRBJ2-4, with TRBD1 identical over 8 bases. The DNA for the CDR3 is TGCGCCAGCAGACTGGACAGGGAATACATTCAGTACTTC. Translation: CASRLDREYIQYF. Full variable domain (rest looked up from reference TRBV5-1 and TRBJ2-4): KAGVTQTPRYLIKTRGQQVTLSCSPISGHRSVSWYQQTPGQGLQFLFEYFSETQRNKGNFPGRFSGRQFSNSRSEMNVSTLELGDSALYLCASRLDREYIQYFGAGTRLSVL.